This T cell receptor (beta chain) originates from a study of metastatic and nonmetastatic thyroid tumors. Thyroid surgery was performed in patients who had received no treatment beforehand. Sample share makes this clone medium-sized. The trim removed 4 bases at V and 6 bases at J, leaving 6 bases unmatched. In germline, CDR1 is MDHEN, CDR2 SYDVKM. The CDR3 covers 15 residues. TCRdb re-called clones from the PCR reads using MiXCR. Here the sample spans roughly 24,000 clones, roughly 20% being singletons. V and J are TRBV28 and TRBJ1-5, with TRBD1 matching over 10 bases. This TCR derives from a male donor with papillary thyroid cancer or a benign thyroid nodule (not recorded which). Some clones in this sample may be carry-over from other donors' samples. The sequenced material came from blood. The CDR3 bases are TGTGCCAGCAGTTCCGGGACAGGGGCGGTTCAGCCCCAGCATTTT. Translated, it gives CASSSGTGAVQPQHF.